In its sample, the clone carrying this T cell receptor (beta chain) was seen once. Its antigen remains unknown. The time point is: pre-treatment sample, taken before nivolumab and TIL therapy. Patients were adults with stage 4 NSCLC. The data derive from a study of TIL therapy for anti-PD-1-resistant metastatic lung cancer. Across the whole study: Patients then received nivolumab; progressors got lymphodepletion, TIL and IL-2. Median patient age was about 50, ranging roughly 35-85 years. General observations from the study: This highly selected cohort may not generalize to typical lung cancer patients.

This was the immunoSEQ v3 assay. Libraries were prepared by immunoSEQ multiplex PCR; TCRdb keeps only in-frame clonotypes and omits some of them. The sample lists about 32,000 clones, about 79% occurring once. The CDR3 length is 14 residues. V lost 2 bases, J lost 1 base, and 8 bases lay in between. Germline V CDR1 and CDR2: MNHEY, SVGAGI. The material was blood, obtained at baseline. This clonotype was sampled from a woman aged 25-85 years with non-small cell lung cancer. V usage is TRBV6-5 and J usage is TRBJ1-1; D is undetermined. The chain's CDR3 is CASSYTRANTEAFF. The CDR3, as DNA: TGTGCCAGCAGTTACACCCGGGCGAACACTGAAGCTTTCTTT.